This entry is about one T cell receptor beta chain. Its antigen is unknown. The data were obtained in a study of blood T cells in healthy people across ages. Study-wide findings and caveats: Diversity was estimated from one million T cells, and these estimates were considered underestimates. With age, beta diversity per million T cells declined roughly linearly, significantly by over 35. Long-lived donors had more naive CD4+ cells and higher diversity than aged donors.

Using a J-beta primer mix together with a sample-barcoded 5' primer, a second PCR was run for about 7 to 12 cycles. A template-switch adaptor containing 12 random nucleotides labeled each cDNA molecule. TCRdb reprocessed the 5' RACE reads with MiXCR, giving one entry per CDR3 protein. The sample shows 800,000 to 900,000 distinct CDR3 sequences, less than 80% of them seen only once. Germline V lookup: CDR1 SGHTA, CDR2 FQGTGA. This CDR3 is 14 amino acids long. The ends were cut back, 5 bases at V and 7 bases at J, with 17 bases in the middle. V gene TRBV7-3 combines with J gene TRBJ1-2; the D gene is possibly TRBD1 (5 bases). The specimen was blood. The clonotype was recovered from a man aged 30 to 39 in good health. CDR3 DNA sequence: TGTGCCAGCAGCCCCGACAGCTTATCCTTTGGCTACACCTTC. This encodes CASSPDSLSFGYTF.